This T cell receptor beta chain was observed in a study of radiation and T cells in renal cell carcinoma. Some clones are missing from TCRdb's copy, which holds only in-frame ones; the method was immunoSEQ multiplex PCR. The sample has roughly 130,000 clones, around 90% seen once. The ends lost 6 bases at V and 7 bases at J; junction bases unmatched: 0. In germline, CDR1 is ENHRY, CDR2 SYGVKD. The CDR3 loop spans 12 amino acids. Time point described: blood 2 weeks post-SBRT. Treatment described: 15 Gy SBRT to primary tumor, nephrectomy 4 weeks later. Radiation-treated patients gave blood at baseline, week 2 and week 4.

The TCR was taken from a woman between 65 and 79 years old with renal cell carcinoma. V and J are TRBV10-3 and TRBJ1-6; 7 bases agree with TRBD1. The sample was blood, taken from a patient whose treatment included radiotherapy and nephrectomy. CDR3 nucleotides: TGTGCCATCAGGACAGGGAATTCACCCCTCCACTTT. Translation: CAIRTGNSPLHF.